This T cell receptor beta chain was identified during a study of blood T cell repertoires in COVID-19. Study-level background: Samples came from the United States, Italy and Spain, spanning acute and convalescent COVID-19. Nucleic acid was either cDNA or gDNA, and it came from T cells, B-cell-depleted T cells, or PBMCs.

The V gene lost 6 bases and the J gene lost 2 bases, with 14 bases spanning the gap. In germline, CDR1 is LNHDA, CDR2 SQIVND (reference sequence). The CDR3 covers 14 residues. Authors' analysis steps: Amplification of reference gene primers provided the estimated nucleated cell counts. Only in-frame clones appear in the TCRdb table, and some are missing; sequencing was by immunoSEQ multiplex PCR. V and J calls and clone size are copied from that table; D and trimming were computed from the DNA. Among around 88,000 clones listed, about 88% were seen once. In this sample, this clone turned up a few times.

The TCR sequence derives from a woman older than 75 with acute or convalescent COVID-19. The chain links TRBV19 to TRBJ2-7; maybe TRBD1 (6 bases). Input material: peripheral blood. The CDR3 DNA follows: TGTGCCAGTAGCTTTGTGGACAGACCCTACGAGCAGTACTTC. Residues: CASSFVDRPYEQYF.